This T cell receptor beta chain comes out of a study of CD8+CD57+ T cells in acquired aplastic anemia. The template used for profiling TCR beta VDJ and CDR3 was genomic DNA. TCRdb fed the reads into MiXCR, producing one record per CDR3 protein. This table holds roughly 200,000 distinct CDR3 sequences, more than 55% found once. The CDR3 length is 15 residues. Germline CDR1 SQVTM, CDR2 ANQGSEA. Unmatched junction bases numbered 8, after V lost 3 bases and J lost 7 bases. All sequencing subjects had displayed CD8+CD57+ cell expansion on flow cytometry. The clonotype comes from a human donor with aplastic anemia. Sequenced material: sorted CD4+, CD8+, or CD8+CD57+ T cells (not recorded which) from PBMCs. The chain uses TRBV29-1 and TRBJ2-1; 11 bases match TRBD2. Here the CDR3 reads CSVDLGLAGQNEQFF. CDR3 nucleotide sequence: TGCAGCGTTGATCTCGGACTAGCGGGTCAAAATGAGCAGTTCTTC.